This entry is about one TCR beta chain. Thawed, overnight-rested PBMC were stained with GMM-loaded CD1B tetramer, viability dye and anti-CD3, then sorted. The CD1B tetramers carried C32 glucose monomycolate purified from Rhodococcus equi. No alpha-beta pairing information exists for these sequences. The method was immunoSEQ multiplex PCR; TCRdb's version includes in-frame clones alone and lacks a portion of them. The profile shows about 88,000 clones, roughly 91% of them singletons. Germline CDR1 reads SNHLY; CDR2 reads FYNNEI. V lost 7 bases, J lost 3 bases, and 2 bases stayed unmatched. This CDR3 has 15 residues. The data originate from a study of T cells in tuberculosis. Study results and limitations: T cells binding CD1B-GMM tetramer weakly possibly escaped the sort.

The origin of this receptor is an adult woman with latent tuberculosis. Material: CD1b-GMM tetramer-negative cells sorted from PBMCs. The rearrangement uses TRBV2 and TRBJ2-2; 13 nucleotides match TRBD2. In nucleotides, the CDR3 is TGTGCCAGCAATGGACTAGCGGGGGACACCGGGGAGCTGTTTTTT. Translated: CASNGLAGDTGELFF.